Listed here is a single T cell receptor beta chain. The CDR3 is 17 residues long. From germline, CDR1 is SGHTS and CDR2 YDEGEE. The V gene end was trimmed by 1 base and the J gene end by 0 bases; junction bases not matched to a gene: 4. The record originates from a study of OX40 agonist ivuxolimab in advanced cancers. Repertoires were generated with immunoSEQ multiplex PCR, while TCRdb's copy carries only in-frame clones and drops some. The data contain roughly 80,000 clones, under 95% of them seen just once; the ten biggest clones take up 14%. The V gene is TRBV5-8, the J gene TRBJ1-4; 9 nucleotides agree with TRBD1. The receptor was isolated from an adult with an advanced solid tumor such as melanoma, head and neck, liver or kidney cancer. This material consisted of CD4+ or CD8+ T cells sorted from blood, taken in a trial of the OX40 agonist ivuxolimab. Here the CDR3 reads CASSLFTGGSTNEKLFF. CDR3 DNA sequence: TGTGCCAGCAGCTTGTTCACAGGGGGCTCAACTAATGAAAAACTGTTTTTT.